This record looks at one T cell receptor beta chain sequence and its context. Methods used by the authors: It was from reference gene primer amplification that nucleated cell counts were estimated. Sequencing was performed with immunoSEQ multiplex PCR; in TCRdb, only in-frame clones are kept and a portion is missing. The D gene and trimming were derived from the DNA, and the V and J assignments and clone size from that table. Of 200,000 or so clones in the sample, around 84% are singletons; the top ten hold over 2.5%. The data stem from a study of blood T cell repertoires in COVID-19. Study background: The samples span acute and convalescent COVID-19 from the United States, Italy and Spain. From T cells, B-cell-depleted T cells, or PBMCs came the material, which was cDNA or gDNA.

V was shortened by 0 bases and J by 5 bases, with 9 bases between the two germline ends. Germline CDR1 and CDR2: SGDLS and YYNGEE. The CDR3 is 14 residues long. The material sequenced was peripheral blood. The source is a man aged 50 to 59 who had recovered from COVID-19. The chain combines TRBV9 with TRBJ2-1, with D tentatively TRBD1 (5 bases). Written as DNA, the CDR3 is TGTGCCAGCAGCGTAGTACAGGCAAACAATGAGCAGTTCTTC. Protein: CASSVVQANNEQFF.